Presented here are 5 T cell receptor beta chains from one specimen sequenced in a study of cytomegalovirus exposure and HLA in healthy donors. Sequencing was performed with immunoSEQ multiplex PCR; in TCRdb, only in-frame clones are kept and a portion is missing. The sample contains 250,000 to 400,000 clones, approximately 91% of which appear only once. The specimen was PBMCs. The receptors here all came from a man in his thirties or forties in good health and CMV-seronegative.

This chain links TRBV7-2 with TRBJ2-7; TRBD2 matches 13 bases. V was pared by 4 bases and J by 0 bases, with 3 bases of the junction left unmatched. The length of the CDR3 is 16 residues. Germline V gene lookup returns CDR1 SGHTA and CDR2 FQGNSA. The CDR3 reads CASSSWTSGGSYEQYF. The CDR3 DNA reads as TGTGCCAGCAGCTCATGGACTAGCGGGGGCTCCTACGAGCAGTACTTC.

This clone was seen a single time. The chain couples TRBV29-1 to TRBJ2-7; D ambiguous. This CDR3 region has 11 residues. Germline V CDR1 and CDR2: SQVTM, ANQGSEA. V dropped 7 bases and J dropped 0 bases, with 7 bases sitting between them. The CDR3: CSGTVSYEQYF. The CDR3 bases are TGCAGCGGAACGGTCTCCTACGAGCAGTACTTC.

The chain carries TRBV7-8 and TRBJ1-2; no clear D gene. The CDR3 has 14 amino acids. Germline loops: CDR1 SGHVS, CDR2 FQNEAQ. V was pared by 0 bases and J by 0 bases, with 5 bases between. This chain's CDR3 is CASSLAGANYGYTF. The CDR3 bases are TGTGCCAGCAGCTTAGCCGGAGCTAACTATGGCTACACCTTC.

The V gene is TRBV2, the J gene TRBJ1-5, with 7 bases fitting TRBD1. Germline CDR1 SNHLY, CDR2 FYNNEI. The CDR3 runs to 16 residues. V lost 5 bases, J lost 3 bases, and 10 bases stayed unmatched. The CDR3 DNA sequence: TGTGCCAGCAGTACCCGACAGGGAGAAATCAATCAGCCCCAGCATTTT. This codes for CASSTRQGEINQPQHF.

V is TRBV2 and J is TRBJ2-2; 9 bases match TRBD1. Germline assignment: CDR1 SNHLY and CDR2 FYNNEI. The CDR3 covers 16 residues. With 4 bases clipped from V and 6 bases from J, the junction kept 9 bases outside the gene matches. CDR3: CASSAVGTGSSGELFF. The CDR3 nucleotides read TGTGCCAGCAGTGCGGTCGGGACAGGGTCATCCGGGGAGCTGTTTTTT.